This is a list of T cell receptor beta chains from one sample in a study of response to subunit inactivated influenza vaccine. Using its own MiXCR run on the RT-PCR reads, TCRdb lists one record per CDR3 protein. This table has 450,000 to 600,000 distinct CDR3 sequences, about 15% appearing once. Here the sequenced sample was CD4+ T cells sorted from PBMCs, taken less than 30 months after vaccination. The receptors derive from a man aged 45 to 75 who received an inactivated influenza vaccine. CDR3s include the opening cysteine and the closing phenylalanine or tryptophan. D genes are given only for firm matches. Not every row has a clone size; where given, it reads once, few, many or a size class.

clone_size | j_call | v_call | d_call | cdr3_nt | cdr3_aa
- | TRBJ1-1 | TRBV4-2 | - | TGTGCCAGCAGAAATCAAAGGGCGATGAACACTGAAGCTTTCTTT | CASRNQRAMNTEAFF
- | TRBJ1-1 | TRBV20-1 | - | TGCAGTGCTAGGGGACACATAAACACTGAAGCTTTCTTT | CSARGHINTEAFF
- | TRBJ2-2 | TRBV20-1 | - | TGCAGTGCTCTTGGAGGGTCGGACGGGGAGCTGTTTTTT | CSALGGSDGELFF
few | TRBJ1-4 | TRBV20-1 | - | TGCAGTGCAACCTTGGCCCTGGGGGAAAAACTGTTTTTT | CSATLALGEKLFF
- | TRBJ2-7 | TRBV7-2 | - | TGTGCCAGCAGCTTAATACCAGGGAACGAGCAGTACTTC | CASSLIPGNEQYF
- | TRBJ2-7 | TRBV15 | - | TGTGCCACCAGCAGGGGGGCAGGGTCTCACGAGCAGTACTTC | CATSRGAGSHEQYF
- | TRBJ2-5 | TRBV5-1 | TRBD2 | TGCGCCAGCAGCCTAGGACTAGCGGGAGGATCATCAGAAGTAACGGAGACCCAGTACTTC | CASSLGLAGGSSEVTETQYF
- | TRBJ2-1 | TRBV20-1 | - | TGCAGTGCTAGGCCCTGGGTTGGTGAGCAGTTCTTC | CSARPWVGEQFF
- | TRBJ2-5 | TRBV9 | - | TGTGCCAGCAGCGTAGGGAGGGATGAAGAGACCCAGTACTTC | CASSVGRDEETQYF
many | TRBJ2-3 | TRBV7-2 | TRBD2 | TGTGCCAGCAGCTTAACTTCGACTAGCGGGGGCGCAGATACGCAGTATTTT | CASSLTSTSGGADTQYF
- | TRBJ2-3 | TRBV12-3/TRBV12-4 | - | TGTGCCAGCAGTTTAAGGCGGAGAAATACGCAGTATTTT | CASSLRRRNTQYF
few | TRBJ1-1 | TRBV10-3 | - | TGTGCCATCAGTTCTGGCAGGGGACTTGAGGAAGCTTTCTTT | CAISSGRGLEEAFF
few | TRBJ1-5 | TRBV12-3/TRBV12-4 | TRBD1 | TGTGCCAGCAGTTCCACAGGGGGCCTTCAGCCCCAGCATTTT | CASSSTGGLQPQHF
- | TRBJ1-5 | TRBV7-2 | - | TGTGCCAGCAGCTTACAATCAGGGGCCAATCAGCCCCAGCATTTT | CASSLQSGANQPQHF
- | TRBJ2-3 | TRBV7-2 | - | TGTGCCAGCAGCAGACGGACAGAGACAGATACGCAGTATTTT | CASSRRTETDTQYF